This T cell receptor (beta chain) originates from a study of CD8 T cells in ankylosing spondylitis. The study's findings and limits: Matched ankylosing spondylitis synovial fluid reportedly showed significant enrichment of disease-linked clones. A subset of motif variants has previously been described in the synovial fluid and blood of reactive arthritis.

Using quantitative 5'-RACE with molecular barcodes, the authors made TCR beta libraries. TCRdb passed the 5' RACE reads through MiXCR, listing each CDR3 protein once. In the table there are tens of thousands of distinct CDR3 sequences, under 5.5% of which are singletons. This clonotype was counted many times. The target antigen is unknown. This sequence originates from a male donor with ankylosing spondylitis or in good health (not recorded which). The sample comprised blood, either unsorted or a sorted T cell fraction (not recorded which).

The CDR3 loop reads CASSPPSLVSNIQYF. The CDR3 DNA sequence: TGTGCCAGCAGCCCCCCATCACTAGTATCAAACATTCAGTACTTC. The V gene is TRBV3-1, the J gene TRBJ2-4, with a tentative D call TRBD2 (5 bases). The CDR3 covers 15 residues. Trimming left V 4 bases short and J 6 bases short, with 16 bases between. Germline-derived CDR1 and CDR2 are LGHDT and YNNKEL (reference sequence). Based on the CDR3 plus reference TRBV3-1 and TRBJ2-4, the full variable domain is DTAVSQTPKYLVTQMGNDKSIKCEQNLGHDTMYWYKQDSKKFLKIMFSYNNKELIINETVPNRFSPKSPDKAHLNLHINSLELGDSAVYFCASSPPSLVSNIQYFGAGTRLSVL.